What follows are 11 T cell receptor beta chains derived from one specimen sequenced in a study of cytomegalovirus exposure and HLA in healthy donors. PCR amplification relied on 60 Vbeta primers (plus 13 Jbeta primers). Repertoires were generated with immunoSEQ multiplex PCR, while TCRdb's copy carries only in-frame clones and drops some. Among 250,000 to 350,000 clones listed, 80% were seen once. The material sequenced was PBMCs. The receptors come from a girl between 2 and 10 years old in good health and CMV-seronegative.

This chain connects TRBV29-1 to TRBJ1-4; D perhaps matches TRBD1 (6 bases). The CDR3 loop spans 14 amino acids. Germline assignment: CDR1 SQVTM and CDR2 ANQGSEA. Trimming removed 6 bases from V and 3 bases from J, with 14 bases in between. The CDR3 DNA follows: TGCAGCGTGGGTCGGAAGGGGGCTAATGAAAAACTGTTTTTT. Its protein is CSVGRKGANEKLFF.

The rearrangement joins TRBV5-1 to TRBJ1-6; unclear D gene. Trimming pared 0 bases from V and 6 bases from J, leaving 10 bases between. The CDR3 runs 15 residues. Germline CDR1 SGHRS, CDR2 YFSETQ. The CDR3 nucleotides read TGCGCCAGCAGCTTGGCCGCAGTCCCTAATTCACCCCTCCACTTT. Protein product: CASSLAAVPNSPLHF.

This chain joins TRBV15 and TRBJ2-3; 16 bases match TRBD2. The junction had 12 bases not matched to a gene; V was cut back by 4 bases and J by 5 bases. This CDR3 has 19 amino acids. Germline V CDR1 and CDR2: LNHNV, YYDKDF (reference sequence). CDR3 sequence: CATSKPGLAGGPGRDTQYF. The CDR3 DNA reads TGTGCCACCAGCAAACCGGGACTAGCGGGAGGGCCTGGTCGAGATACGCAGTATTTT.

Written as DNA, the CDR3 is TGTGCCAGCAGCGCCCGTGGGGGGGACTACACAGATACGCAGTATTTT. Its protein product is CASSARGGDYTDTQYF. This chain connects TRBV9 to TRBJ2-3, with TRBD2 identical over 7 bases. The CDR3 runs to 16 residues. Germline assignment: CDR1 SGDLS and CDR2 YYNGEE. V gave up 3 bases and J gave up 2 bases; unmatched junction bases: 9.

This clone was counted once. The V call is TRBV7-9, the J call TRBJ1-5; unclear D gene. The CDR3 contains 13 residues. Per germline, CDR1 SEHNR and CDR2 FQNEAQ (reference sequence). V was cut by 0 bases and J by 7 bases, with 7 bases left in between. The CDR3 bases are TGTGCCAGCAGCTTAGCTCCCGAGCAGCCCCAGCATTTT. Amino acid sequence: CASSLAPEQPQHF. Together with reference TRBV7-9 and TRBJ1-5, the CDR3 gives the full variable domain: DTGVSQNPRHKITKRGQNVTFRCDPISEHNRLYWYRQTLGQGPEFLTYFQNEAQLEKSRLLSDRFSAERPKGSFSTLEIQRTEQGDSAMYLCASSLAPEQPQHFGDGTRLSIL.

This clone was seen a single time. The V and J genes are TRBV28 and TRBJ2-5; perhaps TRBD1 as D (6 bases). Germline V gene data show CDR1 as MDHEN and CDR2 as SYDVKM. V was cut by 6 bases and J by 5 bases, with 16 bases left in between. This CDR3 spans 14 amino acids. CDR3 region: CASSPRPRGETQYF. The CDR3 DNA follows: TGTGCCAGCAGCCCCAGGCCGAGGGGGGAGACCCAGTACTTC.

V gene TRBV5-6 combines with J gene TRBJ1-1; 8 positions agree with TRBD1. CDR3 size: 14 residues. V shed 4 bases and J 1 base; nucleotides not matched to a gene: 3. CDR1 is SGHDT, CDR2 YYEEEE, per germline. CDR3 amino acids: CASSTGQGNTEAFF. CDR3 bases: TGTGCCAGCAGCACCGGACAGGGGAACACTGAAGCTTTCTTT.

V and J are TRBV5-4 and TRBJ2-3; TRBD1 matches at 11 bases. The CDR3 is made up of 14 amino acids. Germline V gives CDR1 SGHNT, CDR2 YYREEE (reference sequence). V lost 0 bases to trimming and J lost 7 bases; unmatched junction nucleotides: 1. This chain's CDR3 is CASSLGTGGYTQYF. The CDR3 nucleotides are TGTGCCAGCAGCTTGGGGACAGGGGGCTATACGCAGTATTTT.

The J gene is TRBJ2-2, the V gene TRBV7-9; D is unresolved. CDR1 is SEHNR, CDR2 FQNEAQ, per germline (reference sequence). The germline V and J ends were trimmed by 0 bases and 0 bases, with 14 bases remaining between them. The CDR3 is 18 amino acids. This CDR3 reads CASSLAFNRSPNTGELFF. The CDR3 nucleotides read TGTGCCAGCAGCTTAGCTTTCAACAGATCCCCGAACACCGGGGAGCTGTTTTTT.

This chain links TRBV11-2 with TRBJ2-1; 14 bases line up with TRBD2. V shed 5 bases, J shed 9 bases, and the junction held 6 bases outside the gene matches. Looked up from germline, CDR1 is SGHAT and CDR2 is FQNNGV. CDR3 size: 15 residues. CDR3 region: CASSIGTSGSREQFF. The CDR3 DNA reads TGTGCCAGCAGCATCGGGACTAGCGGGAGCCGTGAGCAGTTCTTC.

The chain has TRBV6-1 and TRBJ2-1; maybe TRBD1 (6 bases). The CDR3 is made up of 13 amino acids. Germline V gene lookup returns CDR1 MNHNS and CDR2 SASEGT. V was clipped by 7 bases and J by 13 bases, with 20 bases between them. The chain's CDR3 is CASINEPQGHQFF. DNA for the CDR3: TGTGCCAGCATCAACGAGCCCCAGGGGCACCAGTTCTTC.